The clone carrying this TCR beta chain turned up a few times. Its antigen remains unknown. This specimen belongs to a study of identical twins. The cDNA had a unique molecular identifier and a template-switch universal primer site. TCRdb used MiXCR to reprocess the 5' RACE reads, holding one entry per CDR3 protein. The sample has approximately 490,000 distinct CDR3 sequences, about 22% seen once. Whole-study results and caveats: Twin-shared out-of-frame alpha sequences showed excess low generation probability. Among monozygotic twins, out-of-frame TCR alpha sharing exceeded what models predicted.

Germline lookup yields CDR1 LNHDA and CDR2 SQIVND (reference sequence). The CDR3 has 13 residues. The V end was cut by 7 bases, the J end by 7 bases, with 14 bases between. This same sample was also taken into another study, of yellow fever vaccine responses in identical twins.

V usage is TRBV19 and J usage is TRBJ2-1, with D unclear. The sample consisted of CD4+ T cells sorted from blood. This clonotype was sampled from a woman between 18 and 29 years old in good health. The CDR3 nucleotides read TGTGCCAGTATGAGTGAGATGTGGAATGAGCAGTTCTTC. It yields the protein CASMSEMWNEQFF.